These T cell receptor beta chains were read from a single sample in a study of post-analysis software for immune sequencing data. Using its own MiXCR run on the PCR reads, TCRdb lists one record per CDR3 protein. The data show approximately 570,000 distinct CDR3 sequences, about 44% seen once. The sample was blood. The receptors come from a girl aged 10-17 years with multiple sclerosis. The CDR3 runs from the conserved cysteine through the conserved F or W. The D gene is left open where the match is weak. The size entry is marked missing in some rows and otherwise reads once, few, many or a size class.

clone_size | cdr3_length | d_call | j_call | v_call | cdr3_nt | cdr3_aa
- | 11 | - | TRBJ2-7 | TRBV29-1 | TGCAGCGTTGGGAGCCTTTACGAGCAGTACTTC | CSVGSLYEQYF
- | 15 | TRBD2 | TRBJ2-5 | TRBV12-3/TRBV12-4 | TGTGCCAGCAGTTTGGCGGGAGGGAAAAGGGAGACCCAGTACTTC | CASSLAGGKRETQYF
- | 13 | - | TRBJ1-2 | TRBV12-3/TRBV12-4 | TGTGCCAGCAGTTCGGGCAGTGCGTATGGCTACACCTTC | CASSSGSAYGYTF
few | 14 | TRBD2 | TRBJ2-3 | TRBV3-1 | TGTGCCACCAAAGCGGGAGGGGGGACAGATACGCAGTATTTT | CATKAGGGTDTQYF
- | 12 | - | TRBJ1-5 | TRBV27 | TGTGCCATCCGGTGGCGCAATCAGCCCCAGCATTTT | CAIRWRNQPQHF
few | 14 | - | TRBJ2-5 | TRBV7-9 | TGTGCCAGCAGCTCCGCGAAAGGGGCCGGGACCCAGTACTTC | CASSSAKGAGTQYF
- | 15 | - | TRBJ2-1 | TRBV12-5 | TGTGCTCGTAGGCCTCCCGGGACTCACCCGTTGGAGCAGTTCTTC | CARRPPGTHPLEQFF
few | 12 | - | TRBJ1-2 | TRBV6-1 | TGTGCCAGCAGGTGGCAGGGCTATGGCTACACCTTC | CASRWQGYGYTF
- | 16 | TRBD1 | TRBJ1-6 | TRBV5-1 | TGCGCCAGCAGCTTGGGGACGGGACAGGGAGGTTCACCCCTCCACTTT | CASSLGTGQGGSPLHF
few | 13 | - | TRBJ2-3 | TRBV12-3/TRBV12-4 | TGTGCCAGCAGCGCGGGTTCCACAGGTACGCAGTATTTT | CASSAGSTGTQYF
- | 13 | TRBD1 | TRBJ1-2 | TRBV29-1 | TGCAGCGTGGCCGGGACAGGGGGTGGCGGCTACACCTTC | CSVAGTGGGGYTF
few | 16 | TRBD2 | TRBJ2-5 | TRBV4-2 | TGTGCCAGCAGCCAAGCCATGGGGGTAGCGGGATATGAGCAGTACTTC | CASSQAMGVAGYEQYF
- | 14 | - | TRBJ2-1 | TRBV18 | TGTGCCAGCTCGGGCGATGGGCACAACAATGAGCAGTTCTTC | CASSGDGHNNEQFF
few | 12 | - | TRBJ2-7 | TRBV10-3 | TGTGCCATCAGAGTGGGAAACTACGAGCAGTACTTC | CAIRVGNYEQYF
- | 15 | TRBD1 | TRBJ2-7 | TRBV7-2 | TGTGCCAGCAGCCCACCCGGGACAGGGACCTACGAGCAGTACTTC | CASSPPGTGTYEQYF
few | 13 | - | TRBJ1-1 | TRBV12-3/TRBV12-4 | TGTGCCAGCAGTACGGAGGGAGGCACTGAAGCTTTCTTT | CASSTEGGTEAFF
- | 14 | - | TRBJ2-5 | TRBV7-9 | TGTGCCAGCAGCCAAGGGGGGGGCAATCAGCCCCAGTACTTC | CASSQGGGNQPQYF
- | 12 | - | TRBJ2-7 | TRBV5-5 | TGTACCAGCAGCTTCAGACAGGTCAAGCAGTACTTC | CTSSFRQVKQYF
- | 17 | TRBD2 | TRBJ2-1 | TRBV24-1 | TGTGCCACCAGTGATTTGCCTTTAGCGGGGGGTTACAATGAGCAGTTCTTC | CATSDLPLAGGYNEQFF
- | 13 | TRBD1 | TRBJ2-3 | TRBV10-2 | TGCGCCAGCAGTGGAGACAGGGTAAATACGCAGTATTTT | CASSGDRVNTQYF
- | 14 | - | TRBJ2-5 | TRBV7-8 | TGTGCCAGCAGCCCCCGGAGGCCTCCGGAGACCCAGTACTTC | CASSPRRPPETQYF
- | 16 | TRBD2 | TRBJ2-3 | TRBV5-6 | TGTGCCAGCAGCTTCACTAGCGGGAGGTTAACAGATACGCAGTATTTT | CASSFTSGRLTDTQYF
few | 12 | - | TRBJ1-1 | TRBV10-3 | TGTGCCATCAGTGAGTCTAGGGCTGAAGCTTTCTTT | CAISESRAEAFF
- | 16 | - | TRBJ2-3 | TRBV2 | TGTGCCAGCAGGGGGATCGGGGGATTAAGCACAGATACGCAGTATTTT | CASRGIGGLSTDTQYF
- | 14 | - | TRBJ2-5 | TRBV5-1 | TGCGCCAGCAGCTTGGAAAGAAACCAAGAGACCCAGTACTTC | CASSLERNQETQYF
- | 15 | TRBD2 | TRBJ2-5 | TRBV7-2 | TGTGCCAGCAGCTTTGCTAGCGGGAACCAAGAGACCCAGTACTTC | CASSFASGNQETQYF
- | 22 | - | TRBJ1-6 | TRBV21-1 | TGTGCCAGCCACACGTGGCCTGTGGCCCCCCGGGGGGCAACTGGGCTCCATTCACCCCTCCACTTT | CASHTWPVAPRGATGLHSPLHF
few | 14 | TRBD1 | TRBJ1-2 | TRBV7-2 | TGTGCCAGCAGCTTAAAGGGGGCTCACTATGGCTACACCTTC | CASSLKGAHYGYTF